The present TCR beta chain was sequenced within a study of neurological immune-mediated disorders. Study conclusions and caveats: Across subjects, expanded clones had no CDR3 amino acid sequences in common, pointing to private repertoires in all groups. HTLV-1-associated myelopathy displayed the greatest TCR clonal expansion, and multiple sclerosis exhibited the smallest, lower than that of healthy controls.

Time point given: longitudinal time-point 3. Unsorted libraries were prepared from 2 million PBMCs that had been stored at -80 C. TCRdb fed the 5' RACE reads into MiXCR, producing one record per CDR3 protein. The table has 40,000 or so distinct CDR3 sequences, roughly 13% seen once. This clonotype was counted ten times or more. What it binds is unknown. The CDR3 covers 14 residues. Per germline, CDR1 MNHEY and CDR2 SVGEGT. V was cut by 2 bases and J by 2 bases, with 10 bases left in between. The sample comprised PBMCs. This receptor was identified in a man younger than 40 in good health. The V and J genes are TRBV6-2 or TRBV6-3 and TRBJ2-7; D gene ambiguous. The CDR3 DNA reads TGTGCCAGCAGTTACCGGGCGGAACCCTACGAGCAGTACTTC. It is translated as CASSYRAEPYEQYF.